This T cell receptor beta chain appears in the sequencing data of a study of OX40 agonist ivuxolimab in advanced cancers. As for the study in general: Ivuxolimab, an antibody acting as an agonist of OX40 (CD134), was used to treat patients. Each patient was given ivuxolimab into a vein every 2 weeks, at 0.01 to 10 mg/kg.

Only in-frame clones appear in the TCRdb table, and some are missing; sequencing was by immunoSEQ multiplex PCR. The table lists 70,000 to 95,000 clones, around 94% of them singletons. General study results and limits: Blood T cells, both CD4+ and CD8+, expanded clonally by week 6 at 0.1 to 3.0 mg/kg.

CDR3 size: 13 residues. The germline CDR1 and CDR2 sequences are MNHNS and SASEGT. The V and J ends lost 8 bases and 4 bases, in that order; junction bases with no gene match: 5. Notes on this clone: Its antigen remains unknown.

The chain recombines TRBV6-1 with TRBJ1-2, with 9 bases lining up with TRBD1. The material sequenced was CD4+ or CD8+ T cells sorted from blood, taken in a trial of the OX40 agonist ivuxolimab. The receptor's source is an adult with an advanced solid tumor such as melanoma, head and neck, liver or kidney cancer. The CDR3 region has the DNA TGTGCCAGCCTGCAGACAGGGGGCTATGGCTACACCTTC. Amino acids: CASLQTGGYGYTF.